These 7 T cell receptor beta chains were sequenced from one sample in a study of blood T cell repertoires in COVID-19. This table comes from immunoSEQ multiplex PCR, and its TCRdb copy is limited to in-frame clones, with some not included. This repertoire shows 260,000 or so clones, 70% to 90% found once; its top ten account for 9% to 9.5%. What was sequenced was peripheral blood. The source of these receptors is a man aged 18 to 29 with active or convalescent COVID-19.

The gene calls are TRBV5-1 and TRBJ2-3, with a weak D call TRBD1 (6 bases). The CDR3 is made up of 15 amino acids. With 3 bases removed from V and 0 bases from J, the gap between germline ends came to 11 bases. The germline gives CDR1 SGHRS, CDR2 YFSETQ. Here the CDR3 reads CASSWQGRSTDTQYF. For the CDR3, the DNA is TGCGCCAGCAGCTGGCAGGGGCGAAGCACAGATACGCAGTATTTT.

This clone has more than one count but fewer than ten. The V and J genes are TRBV2 and TRBJ2-2, with D maybe TRBD1 (6 bases). Germline V gene data show CDR1 as SNHLY and CDR2 as FYNNEI. This CDR3 spans 14 amino acids. V was pared by 6 bases and J by 4 bases, with 12 bases between. CDR3 protein: CASRRTVTTGELFF. As DNA, the CDR3 is TGTGCCAGCAGGAGGACAGTCACCACCGGGGAGCTGTTTTTT.

The chain combines TRBV29-1 with TRBJ2-1; 9 bases line up with TRBD2. V trimming: 2 bases; J trimming: 9 bases; junction bases outside the gene matches: 5. CDR1 and CDR2 (germline): SQVTM, ANQGSEA. The CDR3 length is 13 residues. This CDR3 is CSVEKAGGGEQFF. For the CDR3, the DNA is TGCAGCGTTGAAAAAGCGGGGGGCGGTGAGCAGTTCTTC.

The chain uses TRBV10-2 and TRBJ1-2, with 10 bases matching TRBD1. The germline V gene has CDR1 WSHSY and CDR2 SAAADI. Trimming took 2 bases from V and 4 from J; bases not matched to a gene: 4. This CDR3 comprises 15 residues. Here the CDR3 reads CASSEIRTGGYGYTF. The CDR3 DNA sequence: TGCGCCAGCAGTGAGATTAGGACAGGGGGCTATGGCTACACCTTC.

The rearrangement joins TRBV12-3 or TRBV12-4 to TRBJ1-5; tentatively, D is TRBD1 (6 bases). V was shortened by 5 bases and J by 7 bases, with 9 bases between the two germline ends. This CDR3 is 12 amino acids long. CDR3 sequence: CASSAQGQPQHF. CDR3 bases: TGTGCCAGCAGTGCACAGGGACAGCCCCAGCATTTT.

The sample holds one count of this clone. The CDR3 nucleotides read TGTGCCAGCAGCTTAGCAGCATCCTATGGCTACACCTTC. Encoded protein: CASSLAASYGYTF. V is TRBV7-9 and J is TRBJ1-2; no clear D gene. This CDR3 contains 13 residues. Trimming left V 0 bases short and J 4 bases short, with 6 bases between. CDR1 SEHNR and CDR2 FQNEAQ come from the germline V gene (reference sequence).

The chain couples TRBV5-5 to TRBJ1-2; a possible D gene is TRBD1 (6 bases). Deletions cut 5 bases from V and 5 bases from J, with 22 bases between. Germline CDR1 SGHKS, CDR2 YYEKEE (reference sequence). The CDR3 sequence is 16 residues long. The CDR3 DNA follows: TGTGCCAGCAGGCCAGACCATGGACAGCCCAAGTATGGCTACACCTTC. Translation: CASRPDHGQPKYGYTF.